This entry lists 3 T cell receptor beta chains sequenced from one sample in a study of vaccination and CD4 T cells after COVID-19. Their antigens are not known. The treatment is: approximately 9-day PBMC culture with coronavirus spike peptide pools or control peptides (ViraFEST assay). The unexposed donor gave CD4+ T cells before the COVID-19 pandemic (2011-2018). The Oncomine TCR Beta short-read assay was applied to DNA of cultured CD4+ T cells. TCRdb reprocessed the PCR reads with MiXCR, giving one entry per CDR3 protein. This table holds fewer than 3,000 distinct CDR3 sequences, around a sixth found once. Sequenced: CD4+ T cells from blood, cultured in vitro. The receptors originated from a human donor in good health.

By share, this clonotype counts as medium-sized. The V and J genes are TRBV27 and TRBJ1-5, with 8 positions matching TRBD1. V lost 5 bases and J lost 0; bases outside the gene matches: 9. The CDR3 is 17 amino acids. CDR1 is MNHEY, CDR2 SMNVEV, per germline (reference sequence). CDR3 sequence reads: CASSPRTGTVSNQPQHF. DNA of the CDR3: TGTGCCAGCAGTCCCCGGACAGGGACCGTTAGCAATCAGCCCCAGCATTTT.

The chain links TRBV20-1 to TRBJ2-7, with TRBD1 as a possible D gene (6 bases). Germline V lookup: CDR1 DFQATT, CDR2 SNEGSKA (reference sequence). Deletions cut 3 bases from V and 6 bases from J, with 12 bases between. The length of the CDR3 is 12 residues. CDR3 sequence: CSARAGVSEQYF. The CDR3 coding sequence is TGCAGTGCTAGGGCAGGGGTGAGCGAGCAGTACTTC.

This clonotype was picked up a small number of times. The chain joins TRBV20-1 to TRBJ2-2; 7 bases map to TRBD1. CDR3 length equals 14 residues. Trimming took 6 bases from V and 4 from J; bases not matched to a gene: 8. Germline values: CDR1 DFQATT, CDR2 SNEGSKA (reference sequence). CDR3 protein: CSAPRQGSTGELFF. The CDR3 DNA reads as TGCAGTGCCCCGAGACAGGGTAGCACCGGGGAGCTGTTTTTT.